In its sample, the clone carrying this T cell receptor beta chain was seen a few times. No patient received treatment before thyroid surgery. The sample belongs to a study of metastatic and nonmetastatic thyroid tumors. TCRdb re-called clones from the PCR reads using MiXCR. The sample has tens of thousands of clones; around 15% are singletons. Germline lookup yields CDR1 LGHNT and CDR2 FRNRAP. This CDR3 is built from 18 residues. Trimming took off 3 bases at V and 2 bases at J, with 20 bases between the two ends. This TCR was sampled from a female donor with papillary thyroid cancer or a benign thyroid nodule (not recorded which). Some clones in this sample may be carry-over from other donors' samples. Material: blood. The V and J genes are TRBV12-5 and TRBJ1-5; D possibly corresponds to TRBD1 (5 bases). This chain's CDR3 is CASGFPHTGTPGNQPQHF. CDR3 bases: TGTGCTAGTGGTTTCCCTCATACAGGTACGCCTGGCAATCAGCCCCAGCATTTT. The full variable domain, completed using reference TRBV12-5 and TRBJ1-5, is DARVTQTPRHKVTEMGQEVTMRCQPILGHNTVFWYRQTMMQGLELLAYFRNRAPLDDSGMPKDRFSAEMPDATLATLKIQPSEPRDSAVYFCASGFPHTGTPGNQPQHFGDGTRLSIL.